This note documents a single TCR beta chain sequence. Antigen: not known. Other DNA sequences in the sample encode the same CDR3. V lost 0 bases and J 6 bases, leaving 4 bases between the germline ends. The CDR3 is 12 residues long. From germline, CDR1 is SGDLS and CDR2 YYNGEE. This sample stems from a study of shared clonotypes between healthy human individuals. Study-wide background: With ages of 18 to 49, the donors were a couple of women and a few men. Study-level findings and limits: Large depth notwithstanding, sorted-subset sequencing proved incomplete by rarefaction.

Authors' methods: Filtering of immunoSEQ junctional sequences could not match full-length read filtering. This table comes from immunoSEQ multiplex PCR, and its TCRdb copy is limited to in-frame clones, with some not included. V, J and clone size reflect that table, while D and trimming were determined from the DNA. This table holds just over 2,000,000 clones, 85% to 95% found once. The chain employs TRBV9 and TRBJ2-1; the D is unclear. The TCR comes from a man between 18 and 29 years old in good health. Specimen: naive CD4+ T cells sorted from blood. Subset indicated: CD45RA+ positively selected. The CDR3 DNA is TGTGCCAGCAGCGTAGCTGGCAATGAGCAGTTCTTC. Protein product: CASSVAGNEQFF.